This is a list of T cell receptor beta chains from one sample in a study of tumor-infiltrating lymphocytes in localized non-small cell lung cancer. Some clones are missing from TCRdb's copy, which holds only in-frame ones; the method was immunoSEQ multiplex PCR. The sample records more than 9,000 clones, roughly 63% being singletons. What was sequenced was uninvolved lung tissue not adjacent to the tumor. Source of these receptors: a human donor with non-small cell lung cancer. The CDR3 runs from the conserved cysteine through the conserved F or W. Each record gives: D gene, clone size, V gene, J gene, CDR3 DNA, CDR3 protein. D genes are given only for firm matches. Some rows mark clone size as missing; the rest say once, few, many or name a class of expanded clone.

-	medium-sized	TRBV28	TRBJ1-5	TGTGCCAGCAGGGGAGTGGGGGTGGGCAATCAGCCCCAGCATTTT	CASRGVGVGNQPQHF
TRBD1	-	TRBV19	TRBJ2-2	TGTGCCAGTAGTATAGGACAGGGGACCGGGGAGCTGTTTTTT	CASSIGQGTGELFF
TRBD1	-	TRBV15	TRBJ2-7	TGTGCCACCAGCATGGGGACAGGGGCTCCTGGCGAGCAGTACTTC	CATSMGTGAPGEQYF
-	few	TRBV27	TRBJ2-3	TGTGCCAGCAGTTATAAGGGGCCGCGGGATACGCAGTATTTT	CASSYKGPRDTQYF
-	-	TRBV6-5	TRBJ1-1	TGTGCCAGCAGTAGGCAAACCATGAACACTGAAGCTTTCTTT	CASSRQTMNTEAFF
-	-	TRBV7-6	TRBJ1-6	TGTGCCAGCAGCTTAGGCAGGGCGAATTCACCCCTCCACTTT	CASSLGRANSPLHF
-	-	TRBV11-2	TRBJ2-7	TGTGCCAGCAGCTTAGCTCAGGCCTACGAGCAGTACTTC	CASSLAQAYEQYF
TRBD2	-	TRBV2	TRBJ2-3	TGTGCCAGCACTCTGGGGACTAGCGGGGGCCGCACAGATACGCAGTATTTT	CASTLGTSGGRTDTQYF
-	medium-sized	TRBV14	TRBJ2-4	TGTGCCAGCAGCCAAGTAGGCTCCAGCAGGAACATTCAGTACTTC	CASSQVGSSRNIQYF
-	-	TRBV5-1	TRBJ1-2	TGCGCCAGCAGCCCAGATACAGGGAACTATGGCTACACCTTC	CASSPDTGNYGYTF
TRBD2	few	TRBV6-5	TRBJ2-1	TGTGCCAGCAAGGGCGGGGGGGTACAGTTCTTC	CASKGGGVQFF
-	-	TRBV4-1	TRBJ2-3	TGCGCCAGCAGCCAAGAAAGCCCCACAGATACGCAGTATTTT	CASSQESPTDTQYF
-	-	TRBV25-1	TRBJ2-1	TGTGCCAGCAGTCAGACGACAGGAGGATACAATGAGCAGTTCTTC	CASSQTTGGYNEQFF
-	few	TRBV19	TRBJ2-5	TGTGCCAGTAGTATGAGGAGGGCCCTTGACGCCCAGTACTTC	CASSMRRALDAQYF
-	-	TRBV20-1	TRBJ1-1	TGCAGTGCCGGCTGGAACACTGAAGCTTTCTTT	CSAGWNTEAFF
-	-	TRBV4-1	TRBJ1-4	TGCGCCAGCAGCCAAGATTGGGGACTAACTAATGAAAAACTGTTTTTT	CASSQDWGLTNEKLFF
TRBD1	-	TRBV4-2	TRBJ1-2	TGTGCCAGCAGCCCCCCCCGGACAGGGGATGGCTACACCTTC	CASSPPRTGDGYTF
-	-	TRBV4-3	TRBJ2-6	TGCGCCAGCAGCCAATTCGGGACGGACGGTCTCTCTGGGGCCAACGTCCTGACTTTC	CASSQFGTDGLSGANVLTF
-	few	TRBV7-3	TRBJ2-3	TGTGCCAGCAGCTTAAGCTCTGGCACAGATACGCAGTATTTT	CASSLSSGTDTQYF
-	-	TRBV2	TRBJ2-1	TGTGCCAGCAGTGAAGGAGGGCCTGGCAATGAGCAGTTCTTC	CASSEGGPGNEQFF
-	-	TRBV5-1	TRBJ1-1	TGCGCCAGCAGCCCCAGGTGGGGTGGGCAGACGACCAGAGCTTTCTTT	CASSPRWGGQTTRAFF
-	-	TRBV2	TRBJ1-1	TGTGCCAGCAGCATAGGGAACACTGAAGCTTTCTTT	CASSIGNTEAFF
-	-	TRBV6-1	TRBJ2-7	TGTGCCAGCAGTACAGGATACAGCTCCTACGAGCAGTACTTC	CASSTGYSSYEQYF
-	-	TRBV9	TRBJ1-2	TGTGCCAGCAGCGTAGTAGGCCTTTTGGCAGGGGACTATGGCTACACCTTC	CASSVVGLLAGDYGYTF
TRBD1	-	TRBV4-1	TRBJ1-2	TGCGCCAGCAGCCGACTTGACAGGGGTGACTATGGCTACACCTTC	CASSRLDRGDYGYTF
-	-	TRBV29-1	TRBJ1-1	TGCAGCGTTAGAATAGGGACATCGAACACTGAAGCTTTCTTT	CSVRIGTSNTEAFF
TRBD1	few	TRBV9	TRBJ1-2	TGTGCCAGCAGCCTCAGACAGGGTGAGGGCTACACCTTC	CASSLRQGEGYTF
-	-	TRBV29-1	TRBJ2-6	TGCAGCGCCTCTTGGGGACCGGCCAACGTCCTGACTTTC	CSASWGPANVLTF
TRBD2	-	TRBV11-2	TRBJ2-3	TGTGCCAGCAGTCGGAGAGGGGTAGCGGGGGGTCCTGATGAGCAGTATTTT	CASSRRGVAGGPDEQYF
-	-	TRBV28	TRBJ1-1	TGTGCCAGCAACCTAAAGGGGTACCCAGCTTTCTTT	CASNLKGYPAFF
-	few	TRBV2	TRBJ1-1	TGTGCCAGCAGTCATGAGGGATTTAACACTGAAGCTTTCTTT	CASSHEGFNTEAFF
-	-	TRBV7-3	TRBJ1-5	TGTGCCAGCAGCTTAGGGGGGGCGCTTAGGCAGCCCCAGCATTTT	CASSLGGALRQPQHF
TRBD2	-	TRBV11-2	TRBJ2-7	TGTGCCAGCAGCTTAGAGGGACTAGCGGGGACTAAGTACTTC	CASSLEGLAGTKYF
-	-	TRBV6-6	TRBJ1-3	TGTGCCACCCGACTCTCTGGAAACACCATATATTTT	CATRLSGNTIYF
TRBD1	once	TRBV28	TRBJ1-1	TGTGCCAGCAGGTCGGAGACAGGGTTGAACACTGAAGCTTTCTTT	CASRSETGLNTEAFF
TRBD1	-	TRBV6-6	TRBJ2-4	TGTGCCAGCAGGGATAGGACAGGGGGCAAAAACATTCAGTACTTC	CASRDRTGGKNIQYF
-	medium-sized	TRBV28	TRBJ2-5	TGTGCCAGCAGTGGGGCGGGACAGAGCCAAGAGACCCAGTACTTC	CASSGAGQSQETQYF